Listed below are T cell receptor beta chains from one sample, sequenced in a study of blood T cell repertoires in COVID-19. Sequencing used immunoSEQ multiplex PCR; TCRdb keeps in-frame clones, though not all of them. The sample consists of about 310,000 clones, about 87% of them appearing once. The specimen was peripheral blood. These TCRs come from a woman aged 45-59 years who had recovered from COVID-19. CDR3s include the opening cysteine and the closing phenylalanine or tryptophan. A D gene is named only where the DNA matches it firmly.

D,V,CDR3
-,TRBV10-1,CAIPPLSSGGELFF
TRBD1,TRBV6-4,CASSESGQGAYGYTF
-,TRBV24-1,CATSDLSYVGVHEQFF
TRBD2,TRBV9,CASSLGLAADTQYF
TRBD1,TRBV25-1,CASTPVVDRGYQPQHF
-,TRBV5-6,CASNQRKETQYF
TRBD1,TRBV30,CACSRGIETQYF
-,TRBV5-1,CASSPPAGVNTEAFF
TRBD2,TRBV18,CASSPPTSGTVREQYF
TRBD2,TRBV5-1,CASSLELAGTYEQYF
-,TRBV28,CASSLRVSNQPQHF
TRBD2,TRBV24-1,CATSDLERGGHEQYF
-,TRBV7-8,CASSPEQGFTEAFF
TRBD2,TRBV6-4,CASSDPRLAARGGDEQFF
TRBD2,TRBV7-2,CASSLEPGGYNEQFF
TRBD2,TRBV5-1,CASSFRGEFAKNIQYF
-,TRBV6-2/TRBV6-3,CASSYGASTDTQYF
-,TRBV28,CASREPGVGANVLTF
TRBD2,TRBV29-1,CSVGTSLETQYF